This T cell receptor (beta chain) was recovered during a study of identifying expanded T cells in peripheral blood. Study conclusions and caveats: Over approximately two and four weeks, about 15 and 18 clones changed, versus approximately 1.2 between replicates. Variance in clone template counts between approximately 2-week samples significantly increased with total template count across all healthy donors.

Sequencing was performed with immunoSEQ multiplex PCR; in TCRdb, only in-frame clones are kept and a portion is missing. The sample has over 90,000 clones; roughly 88% are singletons. Collection occurred without any documented infections or immune events in donors. Deletions cut 0 bases from V and 4 bases from J, with 7 bases between. The germline V gene has CDR1 SGDLS and CDR2 YYNGEE. The CDR3 runs to 13 residues. A note on this clone: The antigen remains undetermined.

V is TRBV9 and J is TRBJ1-1; no clear D. The sequence was collected from a person between 18 and 75 years old in good health. The sample comprised blood. Here the CDR3 DNA reads TGTGCCAGCAGCGTAGTTAGCGGCACTGAAGCTTTCTTT. Residues: CASSVVSGTEAFF.